These T cell receptor beta chains were read from a single sample in a study of blood T cell repertoires in COVID-19. Produced via immunoSEQ multiplex PCR; TCRdb's table is partial and in-frame only. Of 200,000 to 300,000 clones in the sample, 85% are singletons; the top ten hold 5% to 7%. The specimen sequenced was peripheral blood. These receptor sequences come from a woman aged 55-70 years with active or convalescent COVID-19. Both conserved end residues are part of each CDR3. D genes are given only for firm matches. Only part of the rows carry a size: once, few, many, or a class if the clone is expanded.

>TRBV9|NA|TRBJ1-6|TRBD1
CASSRDRVGNSPLHF
TGTGCCAGCAGCCGTGACAGGGTAGGGAATTCACCCCTCCACTTT
>TRBV18|NA|TRBJ1-6|TRBD1
CASSLTGGSYNSPLHF
TGTGCCAGCTCATTGACAGGGGGGTCCTATAATTCACCCCTCCACTTT
>TRBV25-1|NA|TRBJ1-6|NA
CASSEPRRGPYGSPLHF
TGTGCCAGCAGTGAACCACGGAGGGGCCCTTATGGTTCACCCCTCCACTTT
>TRBV30|NA|TRBJ1-6|NA
CAWSASSIIESPLHF
TGTGCCTGGAGTGCATCCTCAATCATAGAGTCACCCCTCCACTTT
>TRBV7-9|NA|TRBJ1-5|NA
CASSLATVNQPQHF
TGTGCCAGCAGCTTAGCGACAGTCAATCAGCCCCAGCATTTT
>TRBV3-1/TRBV3-2|few|TRBJ2-5|NA
CASSSGYGQETQYF
TGTGCCAGCAGCAGCGGTTATGGGCAAGAGACCCAGTACTTC
>TRBV19|NA|TRBJ2-3|TRBD2
CASSGPRIAGTDTQYF
TGTGCCAGTAGTGGCCCGCGGATAGCGGGGACAGATACGCAGTATTTT
>TRBV21-1|NA|TRBJ2-1|NA
CASSRDPGMNEQFF
TGTGCCAGCAGCAGGGATCCGGGAATGAATGAGCAGTTCTTC
>TRBV5-1|NA|TRBJ2-5|TRBD2
CASSPLAGGSTAQYF
TGCGCCAGCAGCCCACTAGCGGGAGGGTCAACGGCCCAGTACTTC
>TRBV11-2|NA|TRBJ1-1|NA
CASAYMNTEAFF
TGTGCCAGCGCCTATATGAACACTGAAGCTTTCTTT
>TRBV5-5|NA|TRBJ1-2|TRBD1
CASSLVPRTGQDYGYTF
TGTGCCAGCAGCTTGGTGCCCCGGACAGGGCAAGACTATGGCTACACCTTC
>TRBV5-1|NA|TRBJ1-1|TRBD1
CASSLQGFGTEAFF
TGCGCCAGCAGCCTACAGGGGTTTGGGACTGAAGCTTTCTTT
>TRBV11-2|once|TRBJ2-7|NA
CASSFSLDRLTYEQYF
TGTGCCAGCAGCTTTTCGTTAGACAGATTGACCTACGAGCAGTACTTC
>TRBV27|NA|TRBJ1-4|TRBD1
CASGRQGHEKLFF
TGTGCCAGCGGTAGACAGGGGCATGAAAAACTGTTTTTT
>TRBV2|once|TRBJ2-7|NA
CASSPLGVGEQYF
TGTGCCAGCAGCCCCCTGGGAGTGGGGGAGCAGTACTTC
>TRBV19|NA|TRBJ1-3|NA
CASKAARAGNTIYF
TGTGCCAGTAAGGCGGCCCGAGCTGGAAACACCATATATTTT
>TRBV5-8|NA|TRBJ1-1|NA
CASSLERDTEAFF
TGTGCCAGCAGCTTGGAGCGAGACACTGAAGCTTTCTTT
>TRBV29-1|NA|TRBJ1-3|TRBD1
CSVGGTGDGNTIYF
TGCAGCGTTGGAGGGACAGGGGACGGAAACACCATATATTTT
>TRBV10-2|NA|TRBJ2-3|TRBD2
CASSGDSGRYADTQYF
TGCGCCAGCAGTGGGGATAGCGGGAGGTATGCCGATACGCAGTATTTT
>TRBV30|NA|TRBJ1-2|TRBD1
CATDPRDRGRDGYTF
TGTGCCACCGATCCCCGGGACAGGGGGCGGGATGGCTACACCTTC
>TRBV19|NA|TRBJ2-1|NA
CASSTLDRFAEQFF
TGTGCCAGTAGTACCCTCGACAGGTTTGCTGAGCAGTTCTTC
>TRBV27|NA|TRBJ1-6|NA
CASSRTNSPLHF
TGTGCCAGCAGTCGGACAAATTCACCCCTCCACTTT
>TRBV19|NA|TRBJ2-1|TRBD2
CASSIDGTSGNKGFF
TGTGCCAGTAGTATAGATGGGACTAGCGGAAATAAGGGGTTCTTC
>TRBV13|NA|TRBJ2-2|NA
CASSPRVASNTGELFF
TGTGCCAGCAGCCCTAGAGTAGCGTCGAACACCGGGGAGCTGTTTTTT
>TRBV14|NA|TRBJ2-5|NA
CASSQELQAETQYF
TGTGCCAGCAGCCAAGAACTACAGGCAGAGACCCAGTACTTC
>TRBV10-3|NA|TRBJ1-1|NA
CAIKRDSLNTEAFF
TGTGCCATCAAACGCGACAGCTTGAACACTGAAGCTTTCTTT
>TRBV6-5|NA|TRBJ2-1|NA
CASSRKGGDEQFF
TGTGCCAGCAGCCGTAAAGGGGGGGATGAGCAGTTCTTC
>TRBV14|NA|TRBJ1-1|TRBD1
CASSAAGTGLTEAFF
TGTGCCAGCAGCGCCGCCGGGACAGGCCTTACTGAAGCTTTCTTT
>TRBV6-5|few|TRBJ1-5|NA
CASSYRENQPQHF
TGTGCCAGCAGTTACAGGGAGAATCAGCCCCAGCATTTT
>TRBV30|few|TRBJ2-7|NA
CAWSLLSEQYF
TGTGCCTGGAGTCTCCTGTCCGAGCAGTACTTC
>TRBV30|NA|TRBJ1-1|TRBD1
CAWSIGTAGGKAFF
TGTGCCTGGAGTATCGGGACGGCAGGGGGGAAAGCTTTCTTT
>TRBV3-1/TRBV3-2|few|TRBJ2-1|NA
CASSQAWRVRYNEQFF
TGTGCCAGCAGCCAAGCTTGGAGGGTGCGTTACAATGAGCAGTTCTTC
>TRBV11-2|NA|TRBJ1-4|NA
CASSLVAVTGEEKLFF
TGTGCCAGCAGCTTAGTGGCCGTGACAGGAGAAGAAAAACTGTTTTTT
>TRBV19|NA|TRBJ2-6|NA
CASSAPGNSGANVLTF
TGTGCCAGTAGTGCGCCGGGGAACTCTGGGGCCAACGTCCTGACTTTC
>TRBV7-8|NA|TRBJ1-5|NA
CASRGHSNQPQHF
TGTGCCAGCAGGGGCCATAGCAATCAGCCCCAGCATTTT
>TRBV2|NA|TRBJ2-3|NA
CASSVEGVGADTQYF
TGTGCCAGCAGTGTGGAGGGAGTAGGGGCAGATACGCAGTATTTT
>TRBV2|NA|TRBJ2-7|NA
CASSGALYEQYF
TGTGCCAGCAGTGGGGCCCTCTACGAGCAGTACTTC
>TRBV7-9|few|TRBJ2-5|NA
CASSLELSMQETQYF
TGTGCCAGCAGCTTAGAACTTTCGATGCAAGAGACCCAGTACTTC
>TRBV24-1|NA|TRBJ2-3|TRBD2
CATMGLAGSTDTQYF
TGTGCCACCATGGGACTAGCGGGGTCCACAGATACGCAGTATTTT
>TRBV29-1|NA|TRBJ2-2|TRBD1
CSGNRGNTGELFF
TGCAGCGGAAACAGGGGGAACACCGGGGAGCTGTTTTTT
>TRBV7-9|NA|TRBJ2-3|NA
CASSLSGSTDTQYF
TGTGCCAGCAGCTTAAGCGGAAGCACAGATACGCAGTATTTT
>TRBV25-1|NA|TRBJ1-5|NA
CASREDGPGGQPQHF
TGTGCCAGCAGAGAAGACGGCCCGGGGGGTCAGCCCCAGCATTTT
>TRBV5-4|NA|TRBJ2-7|TRBD2
CASSLGVEALAEGYEQYF
TGTGCCAGCAGCTTGGGAGTGGAGGCGCTAGCGGAGGGCTACGAGCAGTACTTC
>TRBV29-1|NA|TRBJ2-1|TRBD2
CSVASGRAWEQFF
TGCAGCGTTGCTAGCGGGAGAGCGTGGGAGCAGTTCTTC
>TRBV2|NA|TRBJ1-3|NA
CASSEWVGAGNTIYF
TGTGCCAGCAGTGAATGGGTGGGGGCCGGAAACACCATATATTTT
>TRBV9|NA|TRBJ2-2|NA
CASSLRDGYTGELFF
TGTGCCAGCAGCTTGCGGGACGGATACACCGGGGAGCTGTTTTTT
>TRBV7-2|NA|TRBJ1-1|NA
CASSLTLAGEAFF
TGTGCCAGCAGCTTAACGCTGGCAGGGGAAGCTTTCTTT
>TRBV6-1|NA|TRBJ2-5|TRBD2
CASSAIGLAGATRETQYF
TGTGCCAGCAGTGCGATCGGACTAGCGGGAGCAACGAGAGAGACCCAGTACTTC
>TRBV7-9|NA|TRBJ2-1|TRBD1
CASSSGTGHNEQFF
TGTGCCAGCAGCTCCGGGACAGGCCACAATGAGCAGTTCTTC
>TRBV10-1|NA|TRBJ2-2|TRBD2
CASSELAENTGELFF
TGCGCCAGCAGTGAACTAGCGGAGAACACCGGGGAGCTGTTTTTT
>TRBV5-4|NA|TRBJ2-5|NA
CASSPRDQETQYF
TGTGCCAGCAGTCCCAGGGACCAAGAGACCCAGTACTTC
>TRBV14|NA|TRBJ1-6|TRBD1
CASSQGGTGGFSPLHF
TGTGCCAGCAGCCAAGGTGGGACAGGGGGCTTTTCACCCCTCCACTTT
>TRBV19|NA|TRBJ1-3|NA
CASSSERGNTIYF
TGTGCCAGTAGTAGCGAACGCGGAAACACCATATATTTT
>TRBV7-9|NA|TRBJ1-2|NA
CASSPTLGEDGYTF
TGTGCCAGCAGCCCTACCCTCGGGGAGGATGGCTACACCTTC